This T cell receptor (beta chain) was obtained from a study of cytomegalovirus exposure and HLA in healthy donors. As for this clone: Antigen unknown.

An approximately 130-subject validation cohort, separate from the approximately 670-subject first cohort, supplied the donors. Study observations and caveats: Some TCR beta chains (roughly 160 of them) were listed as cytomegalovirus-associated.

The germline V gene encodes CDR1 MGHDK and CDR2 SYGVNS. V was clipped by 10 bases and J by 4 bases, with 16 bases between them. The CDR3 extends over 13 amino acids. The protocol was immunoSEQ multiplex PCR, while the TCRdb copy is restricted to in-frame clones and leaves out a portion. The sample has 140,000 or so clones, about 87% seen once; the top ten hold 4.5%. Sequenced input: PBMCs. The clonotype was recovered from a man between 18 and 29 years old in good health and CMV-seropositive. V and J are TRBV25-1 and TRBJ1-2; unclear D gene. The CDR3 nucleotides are TGTGCCACTACAACTAACCCTTTCTATGGCTACACCTTC. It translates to CATTTNPFYGYTF.